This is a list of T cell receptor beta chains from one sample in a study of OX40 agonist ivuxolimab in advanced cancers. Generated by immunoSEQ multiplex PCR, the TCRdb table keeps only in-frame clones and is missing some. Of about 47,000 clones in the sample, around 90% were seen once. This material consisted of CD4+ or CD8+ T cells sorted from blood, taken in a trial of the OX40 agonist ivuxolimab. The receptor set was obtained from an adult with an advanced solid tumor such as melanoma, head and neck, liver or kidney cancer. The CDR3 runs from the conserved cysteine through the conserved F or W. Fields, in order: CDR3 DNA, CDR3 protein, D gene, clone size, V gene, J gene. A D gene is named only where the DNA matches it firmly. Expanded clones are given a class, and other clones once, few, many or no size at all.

cdr3_nt: TGTGCCAGCAGGGGACTAGCGGAGATTAATGAGCAGTTCTTC
cdr3_aa: CASRGLAEINEQFF
d_call: TRBD2
clone_size: .
v_call: TRBV6-1
j_call: TRBJ2-1

cdr3_nt: TGCGCCAGCAGCCAAGGACACACCGGGAAAAAAGAGACCCAGTACTTC
cdr3_aa: CASSQGHTGKKETQYF
d_call: .
clone_size: once
v_call: TRBV4-1
j_call: TRBJ2-5

cdr3_nt: TGTGCCAGCAGTTTAGCGGGAGGGCCCTACGAGCAGTACTTC
cdr3_aa: CASSLAGGPYEQYF
d_call: TRBD2
clone_size: .
v_call: TRBV28
j_call: TRBJ2-7

cdr3_nt: TGTGCCAGCAGTCGACAGGGCTATGGCTACACCTTC
cdr3_aa: CASSRQGYGYTF
d_call: TRBD1
clone_size: once
v_call: TRBV28
j_call: TRBJ1-2

cdr3_nt: TGTGCCAGCAGCTTAGATGGTGGAGCAGGGGGGGGGCAAGAGACCCAGTACTTC
cdr3_aa: CASSLDGGAGGGQETQYF
d_call: .
clone_size: few
v_call: TRBV11-2
j_call: TRBJ2-5

cdr3_nt: TGTGCCAGCAGCCAAGATACCAATGAGCAGTTCTTC
cdr3_aa: CASSQDTNEQFF
d_call: .
clone_size: .
v_call: TRBV4-2
j_call: TRBJ2-1

cdr3_nt: TGTGCCAGCAGCGCCAAGCCTAGCGGTTCCTACGAGCAGTACTTC
cdr3_aa: CASSAKPSGSYEQYF
d_call: TRBD2
clone_size: .
v_call: TRBV5-6
j_call: TRBJ2-7

cdr3_nt: TGTGCCAGCGGTATACAGGGGAGGGCTGAAGCTTTCTTT
cdr3_aa: CASGIQGRAEAFF
d_call: TRBD1
clone_size: .
v_call: TRBV6-5
j_call: TRBJ1-1

cdr3_nt: TGCGCCAGCACACCCGGCGGGACATCCTACAATGAGCAGTTCTTC
cdr3_aa: CASTPGGTSYNEQFF
d_call: .
clone_size: .
v_call: TRBV5-1
j_call: TRBJ2-1

cdr3_nt: TGTGCCAGCAGGAAAAGGACGGGAGTTTGGCCCCAGCATTTT
cdr3_aa: CASRKRTGVWPQHF
d_call: .
clone_size: .
v_call: TRBV28
j_call: TRBJ1-5

cdr3_nt: TGTGCCAGCTCACGGGTTGGGACAAGGGAGGGTTCCGTCAATCAGCCCCAGCATTTT
cdr3_aa: CASSRVGTREGSVNQPQHF
d_call: .
clone_size: .
v_call: TRBV18
j_call: TRBJ1-5

cdr3_nt: TGCAGCGTTCGAGGGACCGACAATCAGCCCCAGCATTTT
cdr3_aa: CSVRGTDNQPQHF
d_call: .
clone_size: few
v_call: TRBV29-1
j_call: TRBJ1-5

cdr3_nt: TGTGCCAGCAGTCGGGGGGACAGTGAAGCTTTCTTT
cdr3_aa: CASSRGDSEAFF
d_call: TRBD1
clone_size: .
v_call: TRBV27
j_call: TRBJ1-1

cdr3_nt: TGTGCCAGCAGTTTATCGGAGGGGACTGGCTACACCTTC
cdr3_aa: CASSLSEGTGYTF
d_call: .
clone_size: .
v_call: TRBV27
j_call: TRBJ1-2

cdr3_nt: TGTGCCAGCAGCCCGAATGGCAATCAGCCCCAGCATTTT
cdr3_aa: CASSPNGNQPQHF
d_call: .
clone_size: .
v_call: TRBV7-2
j_call: TRBJ1-5

cdr3_nt: TGTGCCAGCAGCCCCCCAGGGACTTCCATGAATGAGCAGTTCTTC
cdr3_aa: CASSPPGTSMNEQFF
d_call: .
clone_size: few
v_call: TRBV11-3
j_call: TRBJ2-1

cdr3_nt: TGTGCCAGCAGCCGCGCGCTTACTGGGACTAGCGGCTCCTACGAGCAGTACTTC
cdr3_aa: CASSRALTGTSGSYEQYF
d_call: TRBD2
clone_size: .
v_call: TRBV11-2
j_call: TRBJ2-7

cdr3_nt: TGTGCCAGCAGCGCCCCCCCCGCCCAGCCAGATACGCAGTATTTT
cdr3_aa: CASSAPPAQPDTQYF
d_call: .
clone_size: .
v_call: TRBV7-9
j_call: TRBJ2-3